The TCR beta chain under discussion was sequenced for a study of TIL therapy for anti-PD-1-resistant metastatic lung cancer. Time point described: pre-treatment sample, taken before nivolumab and TIL therapy. The tumor samples were excised metastases, mostly pleural nodules or supraclavicular lymph nodes. The immunoSEQ assay was v3. Only in-frame clones appear in the TCRdb table, and some are missing; sequencing was by immunoSEQ multiplex PCR. The repertoire holds roughly 92,000 clones, with approximately 65% as singletons. The CDR3 sequence is 14 residues long. Trimming cost V 3 bases and J 6 bases; bases outside gene matches: 8. Germline V gene lookup returns CDR1 DFQATT and CDR2 SNEGSKA (reference sequence).

Material: tumor tissue, obtained at baseline. This sequence originates from a person aged 25-85 years with non-small cell lung cancer. The gene calls are TRBV20-1 and TRBJ2-3, with TRBD2 matching 8 bases. The CDR3 reads CSASKRGYIDTQYF. For the CDR3, the DNA is TGCAGTGCTAGTAAGCGGGGGTACATCGATACGCAGTATTTT.